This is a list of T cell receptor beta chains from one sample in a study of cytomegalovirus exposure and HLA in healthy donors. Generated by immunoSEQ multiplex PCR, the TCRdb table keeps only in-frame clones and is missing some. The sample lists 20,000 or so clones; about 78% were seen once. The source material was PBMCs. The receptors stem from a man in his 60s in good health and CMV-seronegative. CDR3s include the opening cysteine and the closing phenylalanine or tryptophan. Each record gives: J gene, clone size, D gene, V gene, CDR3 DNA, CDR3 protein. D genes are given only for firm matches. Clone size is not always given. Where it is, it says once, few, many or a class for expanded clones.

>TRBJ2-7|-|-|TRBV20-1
TGCAGTGCTAGAACTTACGAGCAGTACTTC
CSARTYEQYF
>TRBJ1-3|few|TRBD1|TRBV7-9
TGTGCCAGCAGCAAACAGGGGGCGCGGGACACCATATATTTT
CASSKQGARDTIYF
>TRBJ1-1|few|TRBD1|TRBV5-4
TGTGCCAGCAGCTCACAGGGGCTCAGCACTGAAGCTTTCTTT
CASSSQGLSTEAFF
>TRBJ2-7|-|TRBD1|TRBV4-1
TGCGCCAGCAGCCAACCCGGGACGGACAGGCGCGGCGAGCAGTACTTC
CASSQPGTDRRGEQYF
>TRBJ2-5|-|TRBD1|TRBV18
TGTGCCAGCTCACCACTGCGGACAGGGGGCCAAGAGACCCAGTACTTC
CASSPLRTGGQETQYF
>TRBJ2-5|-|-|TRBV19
TGTGCCAGTAGTAGGGGGCTCTCGGAGACCCAGTACTTC
CASSRGLSETQYF
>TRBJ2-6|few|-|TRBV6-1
TGTGCCAGCGGTGTCAGAAAGGGGAACTCTGGGGCCAACGTCCTGACTTTC
CASGVRKGNSGANVLTF
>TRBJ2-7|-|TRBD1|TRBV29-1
TGCAGCGTTGAGGAGTTAACAGGGGTGTTTACCTACGAGCAGTACTTC
CSVEELTGVFTYEQYF
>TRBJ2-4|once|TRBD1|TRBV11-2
TGTGCCAGCAGCCAAACGGGACAGTACAAAAACATTCAGTACTTC
CASSQTGQYKNIQYF
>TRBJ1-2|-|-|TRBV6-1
TGTGCCAGCAGTGTCTCCGGAGCTAACTATGGCTACACCTTC
CASSVSGANYGYTF
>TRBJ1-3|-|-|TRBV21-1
TGTGCCAGCAGCGCTGTTACGGGACTCCGAGCAAGAAACACCATATATTTT
CASSAVTGLRARNTIYF
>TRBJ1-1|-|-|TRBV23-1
TGCGCCAGCAGTCCACGGGAACACGCGAACACTGAAGCTTTCTTT
CASSPREHANTEAFF
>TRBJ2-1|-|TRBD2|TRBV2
TGTGCCAGCACCTTGACTAGCGTCAGCTCCTACAATGAGCAGTTCTTC
CASTLTSVSSYNEQFF
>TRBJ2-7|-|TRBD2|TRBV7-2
TGTGCCAGCAGCCGCGGGGGACTAGCGGGAGGAGGGGAAGAGCAGTACTTC
CASSRGGLAGGGEEQYF
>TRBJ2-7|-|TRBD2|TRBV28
TGTGCCAGCAGACCAAGCGGGAGGGCCGCCGAGCAGTACTTC
CASRPSGRAAEQYF
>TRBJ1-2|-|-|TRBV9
TGTGCCAGCAGCCCCAGGCCTTATACTAACTATGGCTACACCTTC
CASSPRPYTNYGYTF
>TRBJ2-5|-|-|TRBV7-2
TGTGCCAGCAGCTTAGAAGGGGCGGGGATCTTGCAAGAGACCCAGTACTTC
CASSLEGAGILQETQYF
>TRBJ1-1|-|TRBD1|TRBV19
TGTGCCAGTAGTATTTCAGACAGGGCGAACACTGAAGCTTTCTTT
CASSISDRANTEAFF
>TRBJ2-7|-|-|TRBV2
TGTGCCAGCAGCCATACAACCTACGAGCAGTACTTC
CASSHTTYEQYF
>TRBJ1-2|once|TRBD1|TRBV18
TGTGCCAGCTCACCGGGACAGGGGGCCCTTTGGAGCTACACCTTC
CASSPGQGALWSYTF
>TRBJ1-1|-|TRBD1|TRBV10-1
TGCGCCAGCAGTGGAGAACAGGGGGCGCCTTTTAGAGGCGCTGAAGCTTTCTTT
CASSGEQGAPFRGAEAFF
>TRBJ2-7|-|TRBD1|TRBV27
TGTGCCAGCAGTAGGACAGGGTTCGAGCAGTACTTC
CASSRTGFEQYF
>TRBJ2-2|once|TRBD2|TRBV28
TGTGCCAGCAGCCGGGGAAGGGCGGGAGATCCCGGGGAGCTGTTTTTT
CASSRGRAGDPGELFF
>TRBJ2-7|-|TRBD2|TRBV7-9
TGTGCCAGCAGCTTCGGGACTAGCGCCTACGAGCAGTACTTC
CASSFGTSAYEQYF
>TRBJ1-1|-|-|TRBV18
TGTGCCAGCTCACCACTGCCTCCTCAGAGGGTGAACACTGAAGCTTTCTTT
CASSPLPPQRVNTEAFF
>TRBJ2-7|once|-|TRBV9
TGTGCCAGCAGTGACAGATCCCGCTCCTACGAGCAGTACTTC
CASSDRSRSYEQYF
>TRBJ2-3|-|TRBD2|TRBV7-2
TGTCCCATTACCCCAGCTAGCGGTTACACAGATACGCAGTATTTT
CPITPASGYTDTQYF
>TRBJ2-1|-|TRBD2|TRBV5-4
TGTGCCAGCAGCTTGGAGGGACTAGCGAGGGATGAGCAGTTCTTC
CASSLEGLARDEQFF
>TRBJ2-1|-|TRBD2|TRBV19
TGTGCCAGTCGTATTTTAAGCGGGAGGGCCTCCTACAATGAGCAGTTCTTC
CASRILSGRASYNEQFF
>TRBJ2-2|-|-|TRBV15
TGTGCCACCAACCTGGGACTCGCGAACACCGGGGAGCTGTTTTTT
CATNLGLANTGELFF
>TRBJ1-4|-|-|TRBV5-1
TGCGCCAGCAGCTGGGACATTAATGAAAAACTGTTTTTT
CASSWDINEKLFF
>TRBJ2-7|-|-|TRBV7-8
TGTGCCAGCAGCCAAGGAGGCCTCTCCTACGAGCAGTACTTC
CASSQGGLSYEQYF
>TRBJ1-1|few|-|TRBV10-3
TGTGCCACCGACTCCGGGGGACGAGCTTTCTTT
CATDSGGRAFF
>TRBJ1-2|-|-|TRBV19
TGTGCCAGTAACCAGGAAATGACAGACTGGCGGGACTATAGCTACACCTTC
CASNQEMTDWRDYSYTF
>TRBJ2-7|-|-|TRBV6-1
TGTGCCAGCAGTGAAGCGGCAAGGGGATACGAGCAGTACTTC
CASSEAARGYEQYF
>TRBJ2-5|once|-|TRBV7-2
TGTGCCAGCAGCTTAATGGACAGCCGGCCGGAGGCCCAGTACTTC
CASSLMDSRPEAQYF
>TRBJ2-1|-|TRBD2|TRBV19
TGTGCCAGTAGTATAGATCTAAGGACTAGCGGGGGCAATGAGCAGTTCTTC
CASSIDLRTSGGNEQFF
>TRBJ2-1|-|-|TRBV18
TGTGCCAGCTCAGCTGGGGGGTCCTACAATGAGCAGTTCTTC
CASSAGGSYNEQFF
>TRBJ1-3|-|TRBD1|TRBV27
TGTGCCAGCAGTTTATATGGGACAGACTCTGGAAACACCATATATTTT
CASSLYGTDSGNTIYF